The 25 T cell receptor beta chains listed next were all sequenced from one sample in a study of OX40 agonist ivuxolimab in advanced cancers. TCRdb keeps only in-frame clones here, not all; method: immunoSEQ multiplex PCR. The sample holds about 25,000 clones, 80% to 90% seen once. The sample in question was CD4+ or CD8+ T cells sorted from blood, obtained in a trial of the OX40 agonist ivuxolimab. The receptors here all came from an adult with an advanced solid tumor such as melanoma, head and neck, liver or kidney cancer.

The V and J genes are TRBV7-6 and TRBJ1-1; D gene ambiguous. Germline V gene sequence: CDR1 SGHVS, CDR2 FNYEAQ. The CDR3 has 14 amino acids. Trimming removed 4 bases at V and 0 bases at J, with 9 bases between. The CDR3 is CASSSTMVNTEAFF. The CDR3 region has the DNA TGTGCCAGCAGCTCAACGATGGTGAACACTGAAGCTTTCTTT.

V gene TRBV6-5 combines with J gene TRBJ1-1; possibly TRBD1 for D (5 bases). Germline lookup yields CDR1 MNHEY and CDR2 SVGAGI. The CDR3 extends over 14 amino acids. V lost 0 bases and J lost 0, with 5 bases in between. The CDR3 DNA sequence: TGTGCCAGCAGTTACTCGGGGCTGAACACTGAAGCTTTCTTT. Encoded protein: CASSYSGLNTEAFF.

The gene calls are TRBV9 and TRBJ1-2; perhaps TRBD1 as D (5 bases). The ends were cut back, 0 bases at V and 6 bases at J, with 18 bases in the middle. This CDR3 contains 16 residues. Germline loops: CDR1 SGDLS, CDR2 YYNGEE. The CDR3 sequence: CASSVAGGRGKNGYTF. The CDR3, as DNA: TGTGCCAGCAGCGTAGCCGGCGGGAGGGGAAAAAATGGCTACACCTTC.

CDR3 bases: TGTGCCAGCTCACCTGGACGGGAGAACACTGAAGCTTTCTTT. Its translation: CASSPGRENTEAFF. This sequence joins TRBV18 and TRBJ1-1; D is unclear. V was pared by 3 bases and J by 1 base, with 9 bases between. CDR1 KGHSH and CDR2 LQKENI come from the germline V gene. CDR3 length: 14 residues. The full variable domain, its missing parts supplied by reference TRBV18 and TRBJ1-1, is NAGVMQNPRHLVRRRGQEARLRCSPMKGHSHVYWYRQLPEEGLKFMVYLQKENIIDESGMPKERFSAEFPKEGPSILRIQQVVRGDSAAYFCASSPGRENTEAFFGQGTRLTVV.

The CDR3 coding sequence is TGTGCCAGCAGCGTAGCTGGGACAGGGGGCGCGGGTAGTTATGGCTACACCTTC. Encoded protein: CASSVAGTGGAGSYGYTF. The chain carries TRBV9 and TRBJ1-2; 12 positions match TRBD1. V lost 0 bases to trimming and J lost 5 bases; unmatched junction nucleotides: 11. Germline V lookup: CDR1 SGDLS, CDR2 YYNGEE. The CDR3 length is 18 residues.

The CDR3 DNA reads as TGTGCCAGCAGTTTCGGCCCACCGGGACGGACCAATTCACCCCTCCACTTT. Amino acids: CASSFGPPGRTNSPLHF. The rearrangement joins TRBV28 to TRBJ1-6, with D maybe TRBD1 (5 bases). Germline V gene lookup returns CDR1 MDHEN and CDR2 SYDVKM. The V and J ends lost 3 bases and 7 bases respectively, with 19 bases between them. This CDR3 has 17 residues.

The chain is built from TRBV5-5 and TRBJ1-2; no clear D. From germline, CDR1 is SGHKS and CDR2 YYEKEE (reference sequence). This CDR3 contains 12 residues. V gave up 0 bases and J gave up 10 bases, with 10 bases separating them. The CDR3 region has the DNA TGTGCCAGCAGCTTGGGCAGCGGCAACTACACCTTC. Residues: CASSLGSGNYTF.

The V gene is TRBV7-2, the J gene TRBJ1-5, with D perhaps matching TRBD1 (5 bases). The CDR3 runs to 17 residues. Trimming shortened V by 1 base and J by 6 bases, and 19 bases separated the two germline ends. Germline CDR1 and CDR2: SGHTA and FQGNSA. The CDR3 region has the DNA TGTGCCAGCAGCTTAGGGAGTAACAGGCGAGGGAGTCAGCCCCAGCATTTT. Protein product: CASSLGSNRRGSQPQHF.

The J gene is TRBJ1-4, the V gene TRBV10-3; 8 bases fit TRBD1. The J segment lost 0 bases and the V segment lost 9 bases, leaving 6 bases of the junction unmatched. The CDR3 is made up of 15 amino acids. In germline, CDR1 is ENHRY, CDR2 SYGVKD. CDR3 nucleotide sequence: TGTGCCATTCGACAGGGGAAATCAACTAATGAAAAACTGTTTTTT. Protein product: CAIRQGKSTNEKLFF.

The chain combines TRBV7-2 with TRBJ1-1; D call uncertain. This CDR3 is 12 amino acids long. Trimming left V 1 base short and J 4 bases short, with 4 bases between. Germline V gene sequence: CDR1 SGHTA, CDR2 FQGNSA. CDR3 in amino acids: CASSLGPTEAFF. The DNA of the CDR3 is TGTGCCAGCAGCTTAGGACCCACTGAAGCTTTCTTT.

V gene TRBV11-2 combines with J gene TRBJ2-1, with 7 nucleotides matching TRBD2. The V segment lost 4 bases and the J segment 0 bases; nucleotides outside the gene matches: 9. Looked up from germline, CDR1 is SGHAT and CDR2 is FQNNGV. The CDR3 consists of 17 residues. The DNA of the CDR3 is TGTGCCAGCAGCTCCAACCCTAGCGGCCACTCCTACAATGAGCAGTTCTTC. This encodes CASSSNPSGHSYNEQFF.

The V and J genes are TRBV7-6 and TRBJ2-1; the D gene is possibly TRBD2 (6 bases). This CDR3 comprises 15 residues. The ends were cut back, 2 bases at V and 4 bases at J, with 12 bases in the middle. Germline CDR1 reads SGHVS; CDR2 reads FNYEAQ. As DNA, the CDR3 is TGTGCCAGCAGCTTAAGGCGGGGTCAGTACAATGAGCAGTTCTTC. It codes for CASSLRRGQYNEQFF.

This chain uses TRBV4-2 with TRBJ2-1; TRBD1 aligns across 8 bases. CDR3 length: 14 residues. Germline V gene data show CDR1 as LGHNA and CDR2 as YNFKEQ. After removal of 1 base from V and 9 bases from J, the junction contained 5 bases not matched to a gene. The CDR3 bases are TGTGCCAGCAGCCAAGGGACAGGGTTGAGTGAGCAGTTCTTC. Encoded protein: CASSQGTGLSEQFF.

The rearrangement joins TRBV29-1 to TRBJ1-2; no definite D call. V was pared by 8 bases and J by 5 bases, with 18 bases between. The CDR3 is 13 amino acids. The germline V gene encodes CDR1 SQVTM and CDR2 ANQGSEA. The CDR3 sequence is CSTPTHGEYGYTF. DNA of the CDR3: TGCAGCACTCCAACCCACGGAGAATATGGCTACACCTTC.

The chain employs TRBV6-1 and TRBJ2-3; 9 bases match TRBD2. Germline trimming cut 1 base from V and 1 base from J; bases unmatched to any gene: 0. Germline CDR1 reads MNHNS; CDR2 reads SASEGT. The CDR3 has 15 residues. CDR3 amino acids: CASSEVAGGTDTQYF. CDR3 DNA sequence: TGTGCCAGCAGTGAAGTAGCGGGGGGCACAGATACGCAGTATTTT.

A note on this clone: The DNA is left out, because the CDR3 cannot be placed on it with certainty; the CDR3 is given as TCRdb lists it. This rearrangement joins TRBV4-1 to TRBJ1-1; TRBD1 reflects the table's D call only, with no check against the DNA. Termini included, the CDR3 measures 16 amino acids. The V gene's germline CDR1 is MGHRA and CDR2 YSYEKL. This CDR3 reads CASSQDSGQGTTEAFF.

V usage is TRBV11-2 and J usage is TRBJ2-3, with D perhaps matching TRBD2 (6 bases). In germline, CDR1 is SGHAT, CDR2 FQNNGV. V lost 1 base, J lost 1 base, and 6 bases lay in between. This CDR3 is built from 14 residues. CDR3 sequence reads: CASSLAGGTDTQYF. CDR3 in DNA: TGTGCCAGCAGCTTAGCGGGGGGCACAGATACGCAGTATTTT.

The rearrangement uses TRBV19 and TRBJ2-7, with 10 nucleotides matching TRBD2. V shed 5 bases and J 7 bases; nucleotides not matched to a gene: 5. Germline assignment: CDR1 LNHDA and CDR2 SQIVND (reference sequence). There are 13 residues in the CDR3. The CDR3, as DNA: TGTGCCAGTAGTCCTAGCGGGAGTAGAGAGCAGTACTTC. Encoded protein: CASSPSGSREQYF.

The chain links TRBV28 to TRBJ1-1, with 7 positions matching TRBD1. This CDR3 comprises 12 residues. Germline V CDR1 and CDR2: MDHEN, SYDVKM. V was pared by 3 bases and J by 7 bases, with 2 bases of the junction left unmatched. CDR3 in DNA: TGTGCCAGCAGTTTTACAGGGGTTGAAGCTTTCTTT. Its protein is CASSFTGVEAFF.

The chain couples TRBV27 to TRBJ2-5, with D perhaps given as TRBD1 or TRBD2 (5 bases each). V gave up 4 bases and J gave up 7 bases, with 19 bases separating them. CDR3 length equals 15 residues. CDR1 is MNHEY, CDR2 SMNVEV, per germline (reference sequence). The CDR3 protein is CASSYSRDQLWTQYF. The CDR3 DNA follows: TGTGCCAGCAGTTATAGCCGGGACCAACTTTGGACCCAGTACTTC.

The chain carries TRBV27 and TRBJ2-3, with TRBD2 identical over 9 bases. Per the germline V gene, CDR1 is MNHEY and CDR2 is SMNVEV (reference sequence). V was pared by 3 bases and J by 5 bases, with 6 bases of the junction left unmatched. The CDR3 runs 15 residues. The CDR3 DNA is TGTGCCAGCAGTTTGACTAGCGGAGCTGGAGATACGCAGTATTTT. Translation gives CASSLTSGAGDTQYF.

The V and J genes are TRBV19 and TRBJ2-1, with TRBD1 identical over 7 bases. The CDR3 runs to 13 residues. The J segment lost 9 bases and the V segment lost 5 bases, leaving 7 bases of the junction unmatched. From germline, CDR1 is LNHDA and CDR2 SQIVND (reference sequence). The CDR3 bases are TGTGCCAGTAGTCTTACTACAGGGGCTGAGCAGTTCTTC. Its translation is CASSLTTGAEQFF.

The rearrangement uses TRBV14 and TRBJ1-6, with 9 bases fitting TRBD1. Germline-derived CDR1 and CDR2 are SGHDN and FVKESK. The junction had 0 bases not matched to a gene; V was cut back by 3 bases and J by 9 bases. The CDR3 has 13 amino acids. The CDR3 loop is CASSQTGGSPLHF. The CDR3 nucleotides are TGTGCCAGCAGCCAGACAGGGGGTTCACCCCTCCACTTT.

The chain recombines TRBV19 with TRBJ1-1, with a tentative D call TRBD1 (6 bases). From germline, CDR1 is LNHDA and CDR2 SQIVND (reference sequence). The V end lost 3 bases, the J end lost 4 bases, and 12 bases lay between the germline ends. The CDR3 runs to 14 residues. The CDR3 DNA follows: TGTGCCAGTAGTATTGTAGGGGGACCCACTGAAGCTTTCTTT. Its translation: CASSIVGGPTEAFF.

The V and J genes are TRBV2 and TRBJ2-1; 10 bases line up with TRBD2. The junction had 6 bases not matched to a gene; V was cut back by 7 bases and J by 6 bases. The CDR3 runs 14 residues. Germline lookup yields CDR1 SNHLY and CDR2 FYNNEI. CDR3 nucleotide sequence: TGTGCCAGCACCAGCCTAGCGGGAGTCAATGAGCAGTTCTTC. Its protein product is CASTSLAGVNEQFF.